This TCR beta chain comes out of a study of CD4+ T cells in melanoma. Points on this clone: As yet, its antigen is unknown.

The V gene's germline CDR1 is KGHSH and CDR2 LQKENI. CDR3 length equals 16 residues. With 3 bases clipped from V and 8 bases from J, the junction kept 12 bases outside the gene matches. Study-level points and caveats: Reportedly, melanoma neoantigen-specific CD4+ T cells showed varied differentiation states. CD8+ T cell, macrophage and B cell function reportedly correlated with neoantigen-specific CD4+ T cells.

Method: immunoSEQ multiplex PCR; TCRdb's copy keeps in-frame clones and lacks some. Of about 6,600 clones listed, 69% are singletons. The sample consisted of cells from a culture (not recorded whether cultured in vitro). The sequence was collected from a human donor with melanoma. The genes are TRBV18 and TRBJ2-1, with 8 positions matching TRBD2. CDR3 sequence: CASSPWTSTTFHEQFF. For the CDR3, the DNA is TGTGCCAGCTCACCGTGGACTAGCACGACTTTCCATGAGCAGTTCTTC.